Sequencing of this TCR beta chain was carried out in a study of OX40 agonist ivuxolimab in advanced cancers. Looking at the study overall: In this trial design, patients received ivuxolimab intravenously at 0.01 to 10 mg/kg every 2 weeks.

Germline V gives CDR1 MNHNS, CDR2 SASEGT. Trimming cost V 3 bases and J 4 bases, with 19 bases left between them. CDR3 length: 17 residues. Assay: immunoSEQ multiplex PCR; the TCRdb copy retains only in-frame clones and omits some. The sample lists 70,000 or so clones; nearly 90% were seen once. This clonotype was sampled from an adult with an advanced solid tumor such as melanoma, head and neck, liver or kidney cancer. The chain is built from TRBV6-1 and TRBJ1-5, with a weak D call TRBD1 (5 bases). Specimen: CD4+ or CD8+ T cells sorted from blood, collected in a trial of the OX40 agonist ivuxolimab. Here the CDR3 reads CASSDWFTGARNQPQHF. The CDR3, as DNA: TGTGCCAGCAGTGACTGGTTTACCGGGGCTAGGAATCAGCCCCAGCATTTT.